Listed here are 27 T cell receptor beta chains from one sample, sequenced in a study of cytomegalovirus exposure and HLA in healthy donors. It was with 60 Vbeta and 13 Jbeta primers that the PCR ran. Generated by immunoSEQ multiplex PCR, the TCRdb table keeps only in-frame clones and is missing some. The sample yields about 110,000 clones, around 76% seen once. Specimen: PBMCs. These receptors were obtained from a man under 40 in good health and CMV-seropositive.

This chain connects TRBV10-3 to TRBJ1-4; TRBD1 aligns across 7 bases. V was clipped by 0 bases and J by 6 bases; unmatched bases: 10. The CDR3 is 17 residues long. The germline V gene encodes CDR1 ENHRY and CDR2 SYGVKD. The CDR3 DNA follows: TGTGCCATCAGTGAGTCGAGTGGGACAGTGAATTATGAAAAACTGTTTTTT. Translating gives CAISESSGTVNYEKLFF.

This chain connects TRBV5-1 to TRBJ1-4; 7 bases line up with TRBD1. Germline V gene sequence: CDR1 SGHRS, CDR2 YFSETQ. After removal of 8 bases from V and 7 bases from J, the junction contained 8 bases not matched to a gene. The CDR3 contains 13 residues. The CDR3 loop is CASKTGPREKLFF. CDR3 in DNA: TGCGCCAGTAAGACAGGGCCCCGTGAAAAACTGTTTTTT.

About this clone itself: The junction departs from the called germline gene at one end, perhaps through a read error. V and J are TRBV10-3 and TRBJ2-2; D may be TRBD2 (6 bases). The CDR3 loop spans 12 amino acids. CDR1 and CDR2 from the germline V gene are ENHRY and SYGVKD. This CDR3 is CAINGGTGGLFF. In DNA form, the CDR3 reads TGTGCCATCAACGGAGGCACCGGGGGGCTGTTTTTT.

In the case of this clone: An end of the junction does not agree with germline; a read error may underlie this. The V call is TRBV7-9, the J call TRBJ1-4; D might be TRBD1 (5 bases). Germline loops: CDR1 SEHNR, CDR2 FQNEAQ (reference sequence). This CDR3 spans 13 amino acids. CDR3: CSSLRVGSEKLFF. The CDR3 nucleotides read TGTTCCAGCCTCAGGGTGGGAAGTGAAAAACTGTTTTTT.

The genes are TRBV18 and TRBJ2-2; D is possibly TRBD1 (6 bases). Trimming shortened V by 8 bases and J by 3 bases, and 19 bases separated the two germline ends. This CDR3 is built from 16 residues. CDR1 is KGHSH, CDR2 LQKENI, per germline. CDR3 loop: CASQSRGRGYTGELFF. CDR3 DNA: TGTGCCAGCCAATCCAGGGGCAGAGGGTACACCGGGGAGCTGTTTTTT.

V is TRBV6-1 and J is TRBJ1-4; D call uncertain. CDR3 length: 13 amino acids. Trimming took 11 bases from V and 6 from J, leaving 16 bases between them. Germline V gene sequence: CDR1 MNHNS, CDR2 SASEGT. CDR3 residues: CAAERASDEKLFF. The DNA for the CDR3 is TGTGCCGCCGAGAGGGCGAGTGATGAAAAACTGTTTTTT.

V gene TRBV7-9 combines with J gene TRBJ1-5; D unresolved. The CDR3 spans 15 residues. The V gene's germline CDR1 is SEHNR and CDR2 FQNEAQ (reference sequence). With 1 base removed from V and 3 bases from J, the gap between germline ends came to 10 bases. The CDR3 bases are TGTGCCAGCAGCTTAGGATCGGGGAACAATCAGCCCCAGCATTTT. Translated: CASSLGSGNNQPQHF.

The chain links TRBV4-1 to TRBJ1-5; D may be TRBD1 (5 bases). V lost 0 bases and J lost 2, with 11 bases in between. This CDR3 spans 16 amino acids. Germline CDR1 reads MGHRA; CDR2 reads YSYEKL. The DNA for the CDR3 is TGCGCCAGCAGCCAAGACCCTAAGGGGCGCAATCAGCCCCAGCATTTT. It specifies CASSQDPKGRNQPQHF.

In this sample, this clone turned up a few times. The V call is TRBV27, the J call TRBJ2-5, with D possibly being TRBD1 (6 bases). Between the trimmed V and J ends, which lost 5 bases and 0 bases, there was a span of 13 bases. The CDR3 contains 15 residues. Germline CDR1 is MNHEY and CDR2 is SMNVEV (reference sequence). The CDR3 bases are TGTGCCAGCAGTGAAAGGGGGTTTAACCAAGAGACCCAGTACTTC. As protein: CASSERGFNQETQYF.

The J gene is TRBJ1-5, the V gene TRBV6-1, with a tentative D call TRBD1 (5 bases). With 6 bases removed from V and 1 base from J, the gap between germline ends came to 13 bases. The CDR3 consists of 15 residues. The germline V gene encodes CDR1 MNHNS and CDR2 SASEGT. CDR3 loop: CASRAGAGSNQPQHF. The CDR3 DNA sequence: TGTGCCAGCAGAGCCGGGGCGGGAAGCAATCAGCCCCAGCATTTT.

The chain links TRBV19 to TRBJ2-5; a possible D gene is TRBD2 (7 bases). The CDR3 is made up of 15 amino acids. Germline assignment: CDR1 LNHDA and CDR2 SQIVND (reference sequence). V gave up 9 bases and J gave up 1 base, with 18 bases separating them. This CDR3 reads CASAAWRGGQETQYF. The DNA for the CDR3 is TGTGCCAGCGCCGCGTGGAGGGGGGGCCAAGAGACCCAGTACTTC.

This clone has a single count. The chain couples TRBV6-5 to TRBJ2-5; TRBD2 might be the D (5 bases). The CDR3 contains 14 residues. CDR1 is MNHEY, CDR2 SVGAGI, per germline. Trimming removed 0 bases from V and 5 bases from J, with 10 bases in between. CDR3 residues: CASSYSRRGETQYF. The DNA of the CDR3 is TGTGCCAGCAGTTACTCGAGAAGAGGGGAGACCCAGTACTTC.

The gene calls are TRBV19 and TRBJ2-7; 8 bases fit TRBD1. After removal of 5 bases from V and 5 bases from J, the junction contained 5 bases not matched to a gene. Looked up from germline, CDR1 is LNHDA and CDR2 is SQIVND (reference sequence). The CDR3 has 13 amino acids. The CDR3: CASSWTGNNEQYF. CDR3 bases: TGTGCCAGTAGTTGGACAGGGAACAACGAGCAGTACTTC.

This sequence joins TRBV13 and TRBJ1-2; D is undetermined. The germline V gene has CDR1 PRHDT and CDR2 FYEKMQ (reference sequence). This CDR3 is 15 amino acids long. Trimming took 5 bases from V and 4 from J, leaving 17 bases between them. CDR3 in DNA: TGTGCCAGCAGCCCAATCGGCGGGGTGGGCTATGGCTACACCTTC. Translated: CASSPIGGVGYGYTF.

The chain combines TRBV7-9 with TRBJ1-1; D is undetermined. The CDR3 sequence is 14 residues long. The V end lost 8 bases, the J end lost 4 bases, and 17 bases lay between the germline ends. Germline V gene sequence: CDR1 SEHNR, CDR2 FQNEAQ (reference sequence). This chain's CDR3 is CASARGEGGTEAFF. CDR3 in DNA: TGTGCCAGCGCCCGTGGGGAGGGAGGCACTGAAGCTTTCTTT.

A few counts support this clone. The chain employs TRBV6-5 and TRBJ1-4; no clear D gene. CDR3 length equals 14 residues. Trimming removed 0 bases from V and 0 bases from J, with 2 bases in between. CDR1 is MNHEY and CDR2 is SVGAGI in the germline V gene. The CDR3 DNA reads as TGTGCCAGCAGTTACTCCTCAACTAATGAAAAACTGTTTTTT. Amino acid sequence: CASSYSSTNEKLFF.

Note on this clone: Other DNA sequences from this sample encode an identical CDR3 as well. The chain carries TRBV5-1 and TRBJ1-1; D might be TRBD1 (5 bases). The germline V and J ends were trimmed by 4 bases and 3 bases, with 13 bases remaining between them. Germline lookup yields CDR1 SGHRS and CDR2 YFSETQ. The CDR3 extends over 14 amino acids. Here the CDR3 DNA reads TGCGCCAGCAGCCCCGCCGGGGGGTACACTGAAGCTTTCTTT. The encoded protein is CASSPAGGYTEAFF.

The CDR3 DNA reads TGTGCCAGCAGCGTAGAAGGGGCGGGATCACCCCTCCACTTT. Amino acids: CASSVEGAGSPLHF. The V gene is TRBV9, the J gene TRBJ1-6, with a tentative D call TRBD1 (5 bases). The CDR3 spans 14 residues. CDR1 SGDLS and CDR2 YYNGEE come from the germline V gene. V lost 0 bases and J 10 bases, leaving 11 bases between the germline ends.

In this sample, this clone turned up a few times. CDR3 DNA sequence: TGTGCCAGCAGACCTGGACAACGTGAGACCCAGTACTTC. Its translation is CASRPGQRETQYF. J is TRBJ2-5 and V is TRBV5-5, with a weak D call TRBD1 (5 bases). The CDR3 contains 13 residues. Trimming pared 5 bases from V and 5 bases from J, leaving 13 bases between. Germline CDR1 SGHKS, CDR2 YYEKEE (reference sequence). Full variable domain (rest looked up from reference TRBV5-5 and TRBJ2-5): DAGVTQSPTHLIKTRGQQVTLRCSPISGHKSVSWYQQVLGQGPQFIFQYYEKEERGRGNFPDRFSARQFPNYSSELNVNALLLGDSALYLCASRPGQRETQYFGPGTRLLVL.

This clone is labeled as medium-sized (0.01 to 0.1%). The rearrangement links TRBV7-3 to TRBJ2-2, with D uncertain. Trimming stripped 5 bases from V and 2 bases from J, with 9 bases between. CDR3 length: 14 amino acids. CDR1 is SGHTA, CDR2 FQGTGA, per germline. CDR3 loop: CASSRHQNTGELFF. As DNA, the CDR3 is TGTGCCAGCAGCCGACATCAAAACACCGGGGAGCTGTTTTTT.

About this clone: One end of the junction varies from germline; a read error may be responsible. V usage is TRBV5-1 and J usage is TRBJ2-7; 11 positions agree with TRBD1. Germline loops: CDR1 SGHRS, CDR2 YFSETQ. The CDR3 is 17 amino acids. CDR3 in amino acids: CTSRYRASGQGVYEQYF. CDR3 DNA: TGCACCAGCAGATATAGGGCATCGGGACAGGGGGTTTACGAGCAGTACTTC.

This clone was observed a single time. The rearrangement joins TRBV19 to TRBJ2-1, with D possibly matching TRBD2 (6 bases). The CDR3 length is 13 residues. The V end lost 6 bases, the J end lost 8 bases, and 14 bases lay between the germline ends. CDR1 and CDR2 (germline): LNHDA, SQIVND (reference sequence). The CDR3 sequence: CASREGKWDEQFF. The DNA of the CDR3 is TGTGCCAGTAGGGAGGGCAAATGGGATGAGCAGTTCTTC.

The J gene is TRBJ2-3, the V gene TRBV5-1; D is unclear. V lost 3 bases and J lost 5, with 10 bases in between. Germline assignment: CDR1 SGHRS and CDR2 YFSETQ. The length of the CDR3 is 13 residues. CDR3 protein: CASSSLIEDTQYF. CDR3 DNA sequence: TGCGCCAGCAGCTCCTTAATAGAAGATACGCAGTATTTT.

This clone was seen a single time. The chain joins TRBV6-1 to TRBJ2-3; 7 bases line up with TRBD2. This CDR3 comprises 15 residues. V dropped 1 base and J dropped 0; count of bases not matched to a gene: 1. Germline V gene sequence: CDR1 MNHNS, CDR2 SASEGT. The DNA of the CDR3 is TGTGCCAGCAGTGAAGGGGGGGGGAGCACAGATACGCAGTATTTT. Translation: CASSEGGGSTDTQYF.

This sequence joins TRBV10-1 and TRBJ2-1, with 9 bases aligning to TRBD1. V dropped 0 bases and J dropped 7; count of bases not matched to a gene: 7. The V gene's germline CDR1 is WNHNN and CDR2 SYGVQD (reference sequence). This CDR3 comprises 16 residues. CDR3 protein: CASSESRGTGPNEQFF. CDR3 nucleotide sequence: TGCGCCAGCAGTGAGTCGCGTGGGACAGGGCCTAATGAGCAGTTCTTC.

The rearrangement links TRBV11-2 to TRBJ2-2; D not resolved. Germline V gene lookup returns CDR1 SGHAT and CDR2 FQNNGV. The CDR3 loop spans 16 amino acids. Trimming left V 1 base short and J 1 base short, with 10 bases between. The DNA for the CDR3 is TGTGCCAGCAGCTTAGCCCCTACTTGGAACACCGGGGAGCTGTTTTTT. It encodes CASSLAPTWNTGELFF.

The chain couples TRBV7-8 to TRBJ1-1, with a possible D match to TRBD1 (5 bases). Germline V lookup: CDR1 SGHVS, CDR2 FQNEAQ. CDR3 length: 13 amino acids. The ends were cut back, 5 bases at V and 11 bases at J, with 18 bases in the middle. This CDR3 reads CASSLHGGDWAFF. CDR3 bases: TGTGCCAGCAGCCTCCACGGAGGGGACTGGGCTTTCTTT.